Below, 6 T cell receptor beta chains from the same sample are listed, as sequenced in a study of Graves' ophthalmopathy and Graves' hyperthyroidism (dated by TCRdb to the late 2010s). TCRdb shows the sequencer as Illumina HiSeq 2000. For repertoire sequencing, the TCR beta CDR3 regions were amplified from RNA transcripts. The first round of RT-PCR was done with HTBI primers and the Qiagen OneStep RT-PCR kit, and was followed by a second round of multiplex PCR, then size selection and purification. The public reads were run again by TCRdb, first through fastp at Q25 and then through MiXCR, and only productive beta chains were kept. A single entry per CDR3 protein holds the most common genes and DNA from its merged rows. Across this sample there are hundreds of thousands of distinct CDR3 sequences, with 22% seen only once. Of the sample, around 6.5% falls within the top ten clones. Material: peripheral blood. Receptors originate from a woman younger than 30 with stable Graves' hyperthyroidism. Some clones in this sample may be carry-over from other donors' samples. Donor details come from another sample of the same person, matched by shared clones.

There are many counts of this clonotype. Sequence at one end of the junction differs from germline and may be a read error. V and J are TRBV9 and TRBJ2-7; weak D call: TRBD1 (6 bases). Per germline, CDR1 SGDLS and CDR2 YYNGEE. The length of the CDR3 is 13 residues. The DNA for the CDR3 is TGTGCCAGCACCGTAGGGGACATCTACGAGCAGTACTTC. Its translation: CASTVGDIYEQYF.

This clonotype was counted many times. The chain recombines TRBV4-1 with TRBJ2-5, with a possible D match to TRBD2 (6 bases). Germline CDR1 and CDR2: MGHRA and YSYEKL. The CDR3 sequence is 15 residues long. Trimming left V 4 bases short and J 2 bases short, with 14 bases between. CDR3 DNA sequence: TGCGCCAGCAGCCCGGAAATAGCGGAGCAAGAGACCCAGTACTTC. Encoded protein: CASSPEIAEQETQYF.

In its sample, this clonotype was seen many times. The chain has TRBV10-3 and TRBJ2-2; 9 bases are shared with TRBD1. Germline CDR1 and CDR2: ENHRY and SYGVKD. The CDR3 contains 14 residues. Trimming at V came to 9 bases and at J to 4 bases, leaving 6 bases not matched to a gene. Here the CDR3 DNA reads TGTGCCATTGGGGGGACAGGGCTCACCGGGGAGCTGTTTTTT. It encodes CAIGGTGLTGELFF.

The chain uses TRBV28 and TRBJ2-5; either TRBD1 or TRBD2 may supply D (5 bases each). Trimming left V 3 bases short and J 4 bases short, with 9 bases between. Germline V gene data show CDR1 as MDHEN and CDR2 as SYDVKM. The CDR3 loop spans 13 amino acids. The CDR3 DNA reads TGTGCCAGCAGTTTCGATGGGGGAGAGACCCAGTACTTC. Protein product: CASSFDGGETQYF.

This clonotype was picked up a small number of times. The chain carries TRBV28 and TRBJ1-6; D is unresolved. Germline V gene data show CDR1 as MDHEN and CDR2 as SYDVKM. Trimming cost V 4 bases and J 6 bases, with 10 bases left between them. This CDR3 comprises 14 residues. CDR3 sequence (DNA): TGTGCCAGCAGTTCCGGGTTTATTAATTCACCCCTCCACTTT. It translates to CASSSGFINSPLHF. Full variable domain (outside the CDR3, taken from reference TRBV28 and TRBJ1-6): DVKVTQSSRYLVKRTGEKVFLECVQDMDHENMFWYRQDPGLGLRLIYFSYDVKMKEKGDIPEGYSVSREKKERFSLILESASTNQTSMYLCASSSGFINSPLHFGNGTRLTVT.

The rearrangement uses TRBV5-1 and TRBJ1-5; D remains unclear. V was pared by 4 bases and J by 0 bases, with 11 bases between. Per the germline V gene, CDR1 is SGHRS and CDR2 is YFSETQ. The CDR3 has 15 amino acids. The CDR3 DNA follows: TGCGCCAGCAGCCAAGCGGGGATTAGCAATCAGCCCCAGCATTTT. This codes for CASSQAGISNQPQHF.